Each of the 9 T cell receptor beta chains below was sequenced from the same sample in a study of cytomegalovirus exposure and HLA in healthy donors. The PCR had 60 Vbeta and 13 Jbeta primers. The repertoire was sequenced with immunoSEQ multiplex PCR; TCRdb's copy has only in-frame clones and lacks some. The sample yields around 40,000 clones, 60% to 75% seen once. Sequences were obtained from PBMCs. The source of these receptors is a man aged 35 to 55 in good health and CMV-seronegative.

In DNA, the CDR3 is TGTGCCAGCAGCCCCAGGCGGGTGGCGGGTTATAATTCACCCCTCCACTTT. Translating gives CASSPRRVAGYNSPLHF. J is TRBJ1-6 and V is TRBV7-8, with D uncertain. Germline CDR1 SGHVS, CDR2 FQNEAQ. This CDR3 contains 17 residues. V was cut by 5 bases and J by 4 bases, with 18 bases left in between.

This clone was seen a handful of times. This chain connects TRBV6-5 to TRBJ1-2; 7 nucleotides line up with TRBD1. The CDR3 is 13 residues long. Germline-derived CDR1 and CDR2 are MNHEY and SVGAGI. Trimming removed 6 bases from V and 3 bases from J; junction bases left unmatched: 4. The CDR3 region is CASRQDRDYGYTF. The CDR3 DNA follows: TGTGCCAGCAGACAAGACAGGGACTATGGCTACACCTTC.

The V gene is TRBV2, the J gene TRBJ2-1, with TRBD2 identical over 7 bases. The germline CDR1 and CDR2 sequences are SNHLY and FYNNEI. The CDR3 is 15 amino acids. V dropped 4 bases and J dropped 4; count of bases not matched to a gene: 7. The CDR3 spells CASSAYGTTYNEQFF. DNA of the CDR3: TGTGCCAGCAGTGCATACGGGACTACTTACAATGAGCAGTTCTTC.

The chain employs TRBV30 and TRBJ2-1; D may be TRBD2 (6 bases). Looked up from germline, CDR1 is GTSNPN and CDR2 is SVGIG (reference sequence). V dropped 7 bases and J dropped 0 bases, with 19 bases sitting between them. The CDR3 has 16 amino acids. The CDR3 here is CASYTRGLPSYNEQFF. The CDR3 DNA sequence: TGTGCCTCTTACACTCGGGGACTCCCCTCCTACAATGAGCAGTTCTTC.

The sample holds a few counts of this clone. V is TRBV7-2 and J is TRBJ1-2; TRBD1 matches at 8 bases. Trimming cost V 5 bases and J 4 bases; bases outside gene matches: 9. Germline-derived CDR1 and CDR2 are SGHTA and FQGNSA. CDR3 length: 15 residues. The CDR3 loop reads CASSAGQGSSYGYTF. The CDR3 DNA is TGTGCCAGCAGCGCAGGACAGGGCAGCAGCTATGGCTACACCTTC. Full variable domain (rest looked up from reference TRBV7-2 and TRBJ1-2): GAGVSQSPSNKVTEKGKDVELRCDPISGHTALYWYRQSLGQGLEFLIYFQGNSAPDKSGLPSDRFSAERTGGSVSTLTIQRTQQEDSAVYLCASSAGQGSSYGYTFGSGTRLTVV.

The CDR3 sequence: CAWSLSGTDGYTF. DNA for the CDR3: TGTGCCTGGAGTCTATCGGGGACAGATGGCTACACCTTC. This sequence joins TRBV30 and TRBJ1-2; 7 bases are a match to TRBD1. Germline CDR1 is GTSNPN and CDR2 is SVGIG (reference sequence). The ends lost 2 bases at V and 6 bases at J; junction bases unmatched: 6. The CDR3 totals 13 residues.

V gene TRBV28 combines with J gene TRBJ1-5; D is perhaps TRBD1 (5 bases). The CDR3 consists of 14 residues. V gave up 6 bases and J gave up 5 bases, with 14 bases separating them. Germline V gene data show CDR1 as MDHEN and CDR2 as SYDVKM. DNA for the CDR3: TGTGCCAGCAGGTTCGGGGAGGGGTATCAGCCCCAGCATTTT. Protein product: CASRFGEGYQPQHF.

This clone was recorded only once. The rearrangement joins TRBV15 to TRBJ1-2; 8 nucleotides agree with TRBD1. Germline-derived CDR1 and CDR2 are LNHNV and YYDKDF (reference sequence). Trimming removed 8 bases from V and 2 bases from J; junction bases left unmatched: 4. This CDR3 region has 13 residues. In nucleotides, the CDR3 is TGTGCCACCGAGGACAGGGTAAACTATGGCTACACCTTC. Translating gives CATEDRVNYGYTF.

This clone was picked up a small number of times. V gene TRBV7-2 combines with J gene TRBJ1-6; perhaps TRBD1 as D (6 bases). Deletions cut 3 bases from V and 9 bases from J, with 12 bases between. Germline assignment: CDR1 SGHTA and CDR2 FQGNSA. The CDR3 runs to 14 residues. CDR3 nucleotide sequence: TGTGCCAGCAGCTTCCGGGACAACGGTTCACCCCTCCACTTT. Residues: CASSFRDNGSPLHF.